These 2 T cell receptor beta chains were sequenced from one sample in a study of cytomegalovirus exposure and HLA in healthy donors. The PCR used 60 Vbeta and 13 Jbeta primers. Clones were sequenced by immunoSEQ multiplex PCR, and TCRdb holds only the in-frame ones, with some missing. The sample shows hundreds of thousands of clones, 75% to 85% of them seen only once. The sequenced sample consisted of PBMCs. All receptors derive from a girl aged 5-17 years in good health and CMV-seronegative.

This clone has just a few counts. This chain links TRBV10-3 with TRBJ2-5, with 9 bases lining up with TRBD2. Germline assignment: CDR1 ENHRY and CDR2 SYGVKD. V was pared by 5 bases and J by 1 base, with 20 bases of the junction left unmatched. CDR3 length equals 20 residues. As DNA, the CDR3 is TGTGCCATCAGTCCTAAAGTGGGCGTCCTAGCGGGGCGCATCCAAGAGACCCAGTACTTC. Its translation: CAISPKVGVLAGRIQETQYF.

The chain employs TRBV6-5 and TRBJ1-1; D is unclear. Germline CDR1 reads MNHEY; CDR2 reads SVGAGI. The V and J ends lost 4 bases and 0 bases respectively, with 9 bases between them. The CDR3 is 14 residues long. The CDR3: CASSFSGLNTEAFF. CDR3 DNA sequence: TGTGCCAGCAGTTTCAGCGGGCTGAACACTGAAGCTTTCTTT.